This TCR beta chain is drawn from a study of blood T cell repertoires in COVID-19. Assay: immunoSEQ multiplex PCR; the TCRdb copy retains only in-frame clones and omits some. Among roughly 220,000 clones listed, approximately 80% were seen once. CDR1 is SGDLS and CDR2 is YYNGEE in the germline V gene. This CDR3 has 15 amino acids. V lost 3 bases to trimming and J lost 8 bases, with 20 bases between them. Material for sequencing was PBMCs or T cells enriched from blood (not recorded which). This rearrangement joins TRBV9 to TRBJ1-2, with D tentatively TRBD1 (5 bases). The clonotype comes from a man between 35 and 55 years old who had recovered from COVID-19. CDR3 coding DNA: TGTGCCAGCAGCGCCAGACCGCAGGGTATAGGGGGCTACACCTTC. Its translation is CASSARPQGIGGYTF.